The clone carrying this TCR beta chain was detected only a few times. This entry is derived from a study of blood T cell repertoires in COVID-19. Study-wide background: Material from acute and convalescent COVID-19 was sourced from the United States, Italy and Spain. PBMCs, B-cell-depleted T cells, or T cells provided the cDNA or gDNA that made up the material.

Authors' data handling: Amplification from reference gene primers served as the basis for estimated nucleated cell counts. TCRdb keeps only in-frame clones here, not all; method: immunoSEQ multiplex PCR. V and J calls and clone size follow that table, whereas D and trimming were derived from the DNA. Seen here are around 250,000 clones, roughly 90% observed once, and the top ten hold approximately 0.7%. Germline V gene lookup returns CDR1 LNHDA and CDR2 SQIVND (reference sequence). CDR3 length: 15 residues. V shed 3 bases and J shed 5 bases, with 11 bases lying between them. The TCR comes from a human donor in a cohort sampled during active COVID-19. Specimen: peripheral blood. This sequence joins TRBV19 and TRBJ1-6; tentatively, D is TRBD1 (5 bases). In nucleotides, the CDR3 is TGTGCCAGTAGTATGGGCAGGGTCAATAATTCACCCCTCCACTTT. Protein product: CASSMGRVNNSPLHF.